These 14 T cell receptor beta chains share one sample of origin, sequenced in a study of cytomegalovirus exposure and HLA in healthy donors (dated by TCRdb to 2015 to 2018). Receptors were amplified or captured by the immunoSEQ multiplex PCR assay. For the multiplex PCR, a mixture combining 60 forward primers for TCR Vbeta segments and 13 reverse primers for TCR Jbeta segments was used. The immuneACCESS repertoire file appears here via TCRdb, limited to in-frame rearrangements. These files lack a portion of the clones; in checked studies, under half of the deficit traces to unresolved V genes, and the cause of the others is not known. This sample gives around 130,000 clones in total; around 59% of them show up just once. Approximately 1.7% of the sample is held by the ten biggest clonotypes. Input material: PBMCs. These TCRs come from a male donor in good health and CMV-seronegative.

This clone has just one count. A junction boundary mismatches the germline segment, possibly from a read error. V usage is TRBV6-6 and J usage is TRBJ1-6, with D possibly being TRBD1 (5 bases). The CDR3 extends over 16 amino acids. The germline gives CDR1 MNHNY, CDR2 SVGAGI (reference sequence). CDR3 coding DNA: TGTGCCAGCAGTTATAGTCAGGGATCCTTTAATTCACCCCTCCACTTT. It yields the protein CASSYSQGSFNSPLHF.

The chain combines TRBV20-1 with TRBJ2-4; D gene ambiguous. This CDR3 is built from 11 residues. Trimming removed 4 bases from V and 4 bases from J, with 5 bases in between. From germline, CDR1 is DFQATT and CDR2 SNEGSKA (reference sequence). The CDR3 DNA follows: TGCAGTGCTAATAATAAAAACATTCAGTACTTC. The encoded protein is CSANNKNIQYF.

The J gene is TRBJ1-6, the V gene TRBV5-4; 10 positions agree with TRBD1. The CDR3 loop spans 17 amino acids. Trimming cost V 2 bases and J 9 bases; bases outside gene matches: 11. Germline V gene sequence: CDR1 SGHNT, CDR2 YYREEE (reference sequence). The CDR3 nucleotides are TGTGCCAGCAGCTTCAGGGTGCGGACAGGGGGTTTTTCACCCCTCCACTTT. It translates to CASSFRVRTGGFSPLHF.

V and J are TRBV5-1 and TRBJ2-1, with D possibly being TRBD1 (7 bases). Germline V lookup: CDR1 SGHRS, CDR2 YFSETQ. CDR3 length: 15 amino acids. The ends were cut back, 0 bases at V and 3 bases at J, with 10 bases in the middle. As DNA, the CDR3 is TGCGCCAGCAGCTTGGACAGGGGACTCTACAATGAGCAGTTCTTC. This gives the protein CASSLDRGLYNEQFF.

This clone was observed once. V and J are TRBV5-6 and TRBJ2-1, with 9 bases fitting TRBD2. Losses at the gene ends were 2 bases for V and 7 bases for J; bases not matched to a gene: 7. The V gene's germline CDR1 is SGHDT and CDR2 YYEEEE. The CDR3 runs 15 residues. The CDR3 DNA follows: TGTGCCAGCAGCTTCGGCGGGGGGGCAGGGAATGAGCAGTTCTTC. It codes for CASSFGGGAGNEQFF.

The gene calls are TRBV7-9 and TRBJ1-1; D is perhaps TRBD1 (6 bases). The V end was cut by 5 bases, the J end by 6 bases, with 19 bases between. Germline CDR1 SEHNR, CDR2 FQNEAQ (reference sequence). The CDR3 is 15 residues long. This chain's CDR3 is CASSRVDSPVPEAFF. The CDR3 nucleotides read TGTGCCAGCAGCCGAGTGGACAGCCCGGTCCCTGAAGCTTTCTTT.

There are a few counts of this clone. The chain employs TRBV9 and TRBJ2-1; possibly TRBD2 for D (5 bases). V shed 0 bases and J shed 5 bases, with 12 bases lying between them. The CDR3 contains 15 residues. CDR1 and CDR2 (germline): SGDLS, YYNGEE. The CDR3 here is CASSVAPTNDNEQFF. CDR3 bases: TGTGCCAGCAGCGTAGCTCCGACTAACGACAATGAGCAGTTCTTC.

The CDR3 reads CASSYDTYNEQFF. The CDR3 DNA reads as TGTGCCAGCAGTTACGACACCTACAATGAGCAGTTCTTC. V is TRBV6-5 and J is TRBJ2-1; D call uncertain. CDR1 and CDR2 from the germline V gene are MNHEY and SVGAGI. Trimming removed 2 bases at V and 2 bases at J, with 4 bases between. This CDR3 has 13 residues.

This clone appeared once. The chain uses TRBV14 and TRBJ1-2; 10 nucleotides line up with TRBD1. Germline CDR1 reads SGHDN; CDR2 reads FVKESK. V was clipped by 4 bases and J by 3 bases; unmatched bases: 2. This CDR3 is built from 14 residues. DNA for the CDR3: TGTGCCAGCAGCCGACAGGGGGCCTACTATGGCTACACCTTC. Its translation is CASSRQGAYYGYTF.

This rearrangement joins TRBV5-1 to TRBJ1-1, with D maybe TRBD1 (5 bases). V was pared by 3 bases and J by 7 bases, with 13 bases between. Germline V gene lookup returns CDR1 SGHRS and CDR2 YFSETQ. This CDR3 has 13 residues. This CDR3 is CASSSDSTDEAFF. The CDR3 DNA is TGCGCCAGCAGCTCAGACAGCACCGATGAAGCTTTCTTT.

CDR3 bases: TGTGCCAGCAGCTTACATCCGGGAGGGGCCTACAATGAGCAGTTCTTC. Its protein is CASSLHPGGAYNEQFF. The rearrangement links TRBV7-8 to TRBJ2-1; 8 nucleotides agree with TRBD2. Germline CDR1 and CDR2: SGHVS and FQNEAQ. The CDR3 totals 16 residues. Trimming removed 2 bases from V and 2 bases from J; junction bases left unmatched: 5.

This CDR3 reads CASSYRSGNPYEQYF. CDR3 DNA: TGTGCCAGCAGTTACCGGTCAGGGAATCCCTACGAGCAGTACTTC. V and J are TRBV6-5 and TRBJ2-7; D is perhaps TRBD1 (5 bases). V was shortened by 2 bases and J by 2 bases, with 13 bases between the two germline ends. CDR3 length: 15 amino acids. CDR1 and CDR2 (germline): MNHEY, SVGAGI.

The gene calls are TRBV7-6 and TRBJ2-5; D remains ambiguous. Germline values: CDR1 SGHVS, CDR2 FNYEAQ. V lost 5 bases and J 0 bases, leaving 4 bases between the germline ends. The CDR3 covers 12 residues. The CDR3 DNA follows: TGTGCCAGCAGCCCGTACCAAGAGACCCAGTACTTC. Translated, it gives CASSPYQETQYF.

This chain connects TRBV19 to TRBJ2-2; TRBD1 matches 7 bases. The CDR3 consists of 18 residues. V dropped 5 bases and J dropped 1; count of bases not matched to a gene: 13. Germline CDR1 reads LNHDA; CDR2 reads SQIVND (reference sequence). CDR3 coding DNA: TGTGCCAGTAGTCCTAATGCCGGGACAGTAAAGAACACCGGGGAGCTGTTTTTT. Encoded protein: CASSPNAGTVKNTGELFF.